This paragraph reports one TCR beta chain. Its antigen is not yet known. Per-nucleotide qualities are absent, and no much larger clonotype sits a single base away. Measured from the cysteine to the phenylalanine, the CDR3 is 14 residues long. Just the 42-base CDR3 DNA is kept, in frame starting at base 1. CDR1 and CDR2, per the germline V gene (reference sequence), are GTSNPN and SVGIG. Unmatched junction bases come to 4, with V trimmed by 0 bases and J by 3 bases. Each donor gave one peripheral blood draw, around 100 mL on average, collected into heparinised tubes. Naive, central memory, regulatory and stem cell-like memory CD4+ T cells were sorted on a BD FACSAria II using a panel including CD45RO, CCR7, CD25, CD127, CD95 and CD27. A purity above 95% was achieved for all sorted populations. Right away, PBMCs were isolated by Lymphoprep density gradient centrifugation and were stained directly, with no culture step. Samples were stained and sorted in pairs, with one healthy donor and one patient per experiment, so that batch effects were minimized.

The entire amount of isolated RNA was reverse transcribed using the High Capacity cDNA Reverse Transcription Kit, so the sequenced TCRB transcripts were expressed ones. Deep immunoSEQ sequencing was applied to naive, central memory and regulatory T cell samples, giving an average of approximately 4 million total reads per sample. Sorted cells were lysed in RLT buffer and RNA was extracted with DNase-treated RNeasy Micro or Mini kits, depending on cell number. To prevent cross-contamination, every cell subset was processed on its own, while patient and healthy donor samples were processed together. TCRB sequences were amplified from cDNA with the immunoSEQ multiplex PCR, producing 87-bp fragments spanning the CDR3 region. Sequencing of the amplicons was performed on the Illumina HiSeq platform. The source study handled its data this way. PCR bias was computationally corrected using synthetic template baselines, reads within Hamming distance 2 were collapsed, and singletons that could not be merged were discarded. By aligning reads against IMGT, V, D and J genes, CDR3 length, and insertions or deletions at six rearrangement sites were assigned. Clonotype counts were normalized to sorted cell number within each subset before computing true diversity and Gini coefficients with the tcR R package. The overlap coefficient, calculated on TCRB nucleotide sequences, was used to quantify repertoire sharing. The clones in this table, taken by TCRdb from immuneACCESS, are in-frame only. Not every clone is retained; where verified, under half of the shortfall comes from an unresolved V gene, and the cause of the rest is unknown. The DNA gave D and trimming, while V, J and clone size come from that table. The sample has roughly 300,000 clones on record, approximately 9.9% of them singletons. The ten largest account for less than 1.2% of the sample.

The sample comes from a study of beta chain features in type 1 diabetes (dated by TCRdb to 2017 to 2018). General notes on the study: Mean age, gender distribution, total cell number and subset yield did not differ between patients and healthy donors. A total of around 110,000,000 sorted cells were examined across all samples, and RNA yield correlated strongly with the number of cells per subset. The study compared the TCRB repertoires of sorted circulating CD4+ T cell subsets in recently diagnosed type 1 diabetes patients with those in matched healthy donors. Regulatory and stem cell-like memory subsets were obtained from only 8 patients and roughly 8 healthy donors, while naive and central memory subsets were obtained from all 28 donors. Broad study findings and their caveats: HLA sub-analyses involved small numbers of individuals, so any influence of HLA type on TCRB rearrangement remained unresolved. Shorter templates might be favored by PCR, yet because patient and control samples were amplified and corrected together, any such skew would affect both groups equally. Type 1 diabetes patients showed a moderate but significant shortening of TCRB CDR3 length in all four CD4+ subsets. Sequencing cDNA rather than genomic DNA could over-represent highly expressing activated cells, although activation and CD3 levels did not differ between groups. Naive, central memory and regulatory TCRB repertoires appeared to be more alike among patients than among healthy donors. At VDJ recombination sites, patients with type 1 diabetes made fewer insertions and deleted more nucleotides, a pattern implying thymic rearrangement abnormalities.

Sample: central memory CD4+ T cells from blood. The rearrangement combines TRBV30 with TRBJ2-7; 8 bases in between match TRBD2. The TCR was taken from a man in his thirties or forties with type 1 diabetes. The CDR3 here reads CAWSVGGGLYEQYF. The nucleotides read TGTGCCTGGAGTGTGGGCGGGGGGCTCTACGAGCAGTACTTC.